The clone carrying this TCR beta chain was counted a few times. CDR3 length: 16 residues. Germline V gene sequence: CDR1 LNHNV, CDR2 YYDKDF (reference sequence). Trimming took off 0 bases at V and 14 bases at J, with 24 bases between the two ends. In TCRdb, the 5' RACE reads were re-called with MiXCR into one record per CDR3 protein. The table records some 500,000 distinct CDR3 sequences, about 13% of them present only once. This entry comes from a study of T cells after yellow fever vaccination. This TCR derives from a man aged 25 to 45 who received the YFV17D yellow fever vaccine. The material sequenced was PBMCs, taken on the day of the yellow fever booster vaccination. The gene calls are TRBV15 and TRBJ2-3; D possibly corresponds to TRBD2 (6 bases). CDR3 sequence (DNA): TGTGCCACCAGCAGAGATCTCCTAAGTGGGGACTCCACAGGGTATTTT. This sequence encodes CATSRDLLSGDSTGYF. Complete variable domain (other parts from reference TRBV15 and TRBJ2-3): DAMVIQNPRYQVTQFGKPVTLSCSQTLNHNVMYWYQQKSSQAPKLLFHYYDKDFNNEADTPDNFQSRRPNTSFCFLDIRSPGLGDTAMYLCATSRDLLSGDSTGYFGPGTRLTVL.